A single sample is the source of the 27 T cell receptor beta chains below, sequenced in a study of blood T cell repertoires in COVID-19. Using immunoSEQ multiplex PCR, the repertoire was profiled, and TCRdb retains in-frame clones only, with some absent. The sample contains 56,000 or so clones, around 90% of which appear only once. What was sequenced was peripheral blood. All receptors come from an elderly woman with active COVID-19.

This clone was counted between two and nine times. This chain links TRBV18 with TRBJ2-1, with 7 bases that match TRBD2. J gave up 5 bases and V 0 bases, and 7 bases lay outside the gene matches. The CDR3 has 16 amino acids. CDR1 and CDR2 from the germline V gene are KGHSH and LQKENI. The CDR3 sequence is CASSPPYGGSNNEQFF. The CDR3 DNA sequence: TGTGCCAGCTCACCACCGTACGGGGGGTCAAACAATGAGCAGTTCTTC. Filled out from reference TRBV18 and TRBJ2-1, the complete variable domain reads NAGVMQNPRHLVRRRGQEARLRCSPMKGHSHVYWYRQLPEEGLKFMVYLQKENIIDESGMPKERFSAEFPKEGPSILRIQQVVRGDSAAYFCASSPPYGGSNNEQFFGPGTRLTVL.

The chain uses TRBV18 and TRBJ2-5, with D unresolved. The CDR3 extends over 13 amino acids. The ends were cut back, 2 bases at V and 3 bases at J, with 7 bases in the middle. From germline, CDR1 is KGHSH and CDR2 LQKENI. CDR3 in DNA: TGTGCCAGCTCACCAGAGAGAAAAGAGACCCAGTACTTC. It encodes CASSPERKETQYF.

The chain joins TRBV19 to TRBJ2-7; 11 positions agree with TRBD2. Losses at the gene ends were 5 bases for V and 3 bases for J; bases not matched to a gene: 9. Germline V gene data show CDR1 as LNHDA and CDR2 as SQIVND (reference sequence). The CDR3 runs to 16 residues. CDR3 protein: CASSVDSSGGLYEQYF. For the CDR3, the DNA is TGTGCCAGTAGTGTGGATTCTAGCGGGGGGCTCTACGAGCAGTACTTC.

This rearrangement joins TRBV7-2 to TRBJ1-5, with D maybe TRBD1 (6 bases). This CDR3 has 17 amino acids. Germline CDR1 is SGHTA and CDR2 is FQGNSA. The ends were cut back, 4 bases at V and 4 bases at J, with 20 bases in the middle. The DNA for the CDR3 is TGTGCCAGCAGCTATTCATTGCAGGGGACCTTTAATCAGCCCCAGCATTTT. It translates to CASSYSLQGTFNQPQHF.

The chain is built from TRBV5-1 and TRBJ1-1; TRBD1 matches at 8 bases. This CDR3 comprises 16 residues. After removal of 0 bases from V and 0 bases from J, the junction contained 4 bases not matched to a gene. Germline assignment: CDR1 SGHRS and CDR2 YFSETQ. CDR3 protein: CASSLGQGAMNTEAFF. CDR3 nucleotide sequence: TGCGCCAGCAGCTTGGGGCAGGGGGCGATGAACACTGAAGCTTTCTTT.

This clone was seen more than once but under ten times. V is TRBV5-6 and J is TRBJ1-6; D is ambiguous. The V end was cut by 4 bases, the J end by 5 bases, with 10 bases between. The CDR3 consists of 14 residues. The V gene's germline CDR1 is SGHDT and CDR2 YYEEEE. The CDR3 loop is CASSQRHHNSPLHF. The CDR3, as DNA: TGTGCCAGCAGCCAACGACACCATAATTCACCCCTCCACTTT. Variable domain in full (rest from reference TRBV5-6 and TRBJ1-6): DAGVTQSPTHLIKTRGQQVTLRCSPKSGHDTVSWYQQALGQGPQFIFQYYEEEERQRGNFPDRFSGHQFPNYSSELNVNALLLGDSALYLCASSQRHHNSPLHFGNGTRLTVT.

This chain links TRBV6-1 with TRBJ2-4; 9 bases match TRBD2. This CDR3 comprises 20 residues. J gave up 0 bases and V 1 base, and 13 bases lay outside the gene matches. Per germline, CDR1 MNHNS and CDR2 SASEGT. DNA of the CDR3: TGTGCCAGCAGTGAAGGTACGTTAGCGGGGGCCCCTATAGCCAAAAACATTCAGTACTTC. Protein product: CASSEGTLAGAPIAKNIQYF.

CDR3 protein: CATSKDKHSYSSYEQYF. The CDR3 DNA is TGTGCCACCAGCAAAGATAAGCACAGCTATAGCTCCTACGAGCAGTACTTC. The chain recombines TRBV15 with TRBJ2-7; D is unclear. Trimming removed 4 bases at V and 0 bases at J, with 19 bases between. The germline V gene encodes CDR1 LNHNV and CDR2 YYDKDF (reference sequence). The CDR3 consists of 17 residues.

V is TRBV4-3 and J is TRBJ1-2; TRBD1 aligns across 7 bases. Trimming at V came to 1 base and at J to 5 bases, leaving 4 bases not matched to a gene. Germline V gene data show CDR1 as LGHNA and CDR2 as YSLEER. CDR3 length equals 14 residues. CDR3 in DNA: TGCGCCAGCAGCCAAGGGCAGACAGGGTATGGCTACACCTTC. It translates to CASSQGQTGYGYTF.

This clone has a single count. The chain links TRBV18 to TRBJ1-2; 8 bases are a match to TRBD1. V dropped 0 bases and J dropped 8; count of bases not matched to a gene: 11. Germline V lookup: CDR1 KGHSH, CDR2 LQKENI. This CDR3 spans 16 amino acids. This chain's CDR3 is CASSPPGRGLNRGYTF. The CDR3 DNA follows: TGTGCCAGCTCACCACCGGGCAGGGGGCTTAATCGAGGCTACACCTTC.

The chain recombines TRBV7-8 with TRBJ2-7; 12 bases align to TRBD2. Germline CDR1 is SGHVS and CDR2 is FQNEAQ. The CDR3 covers 16 residues. With 2 bases clipped from V and 2 bases from J, the junction kept 4 bases outside the gene matches. DNA for the CDR3: TGTGCCAGCAGCTTAACTTCTAGCGGGGGGGCCTACGAGCAGTACTTC. Amino acid sequence: CASSLTSSGGAYEQYF.

This clone was counted once. The CDR3 is CASSQVGRRGNTDTQYF. The CDR3 DNA reads as TGTGCCAGCAGCCAAGTCGGAAGGCGGGGTAACACAGATACGCAGTATTTT. This chain connects TRBV4-2 to TRBJ2-3; tentative D call: TRBD2 (6 bases). CDR1 is LGHNA, CDR2 YNFKEQ, per germline. The V and J ends lost 1 base and 2 bases respectively, with 16 bases between them. The CDR3 consists of 17 residues.

The rearrangement joins TRBV19 to TRBJ2-5; perhaps TRBD2 as D (5 bases). The CDR3 has 13 residues. V dropped 3 bases and J dropped 4 bases, with 9 bases sitting between them. The germline CDR1 and CDR2 sequences are LNHDA and SQIVND (reference sequence). In DNA form, the CDR3 reads TGTGCCAGTAGTATCCCCGAGGGAGAGACCCAGTACTTC. Translation gives CASSIPEGETQYF.

The chain employs TRBV25-1 and TRBJ2-5; D perhaps matches TRBD2 (5 bases). V lost 3 bases to trimming and J lost 1 base, with 12 bases between them. The CDR3 loop spans 15 amino acids. In germline, CDR1 is MGHDK, CDR2 SYGVNS. CDR3 bases: TGTGCCAGCAGTGATTCCGGGGTGATCCAAGAGACCCAGTACTTC. This encodes CASSDSGVIQETQYF. The variable domain in full, completed from reference TRBV25-1 and TRBJ2-5, reads EADIYQTPRYLVIGTGKKITLECSQTMGHDKMYWYQQDPGMELHLIHYSYGVNSTEKGDLSSESTVSRIRTEHFPLTLESARPSHTSQYLCASSDSGVIQETQYFGPGTRLLVL.

This sequence joins TRBV19 and TRBJ2-3, with D perhaps TRBD2 (7 bases). Germline values: CDR1 LNHDA, CDR2 SQIVND (reference sequence). V lost 7 bases to trimming and J lost 6 bases, with 17 bases between them. This CDR3 is built from 14 residues. The CDR3 DNA sequence: TGTGCCAGTAACTCGGGACTAAGGGGGGATACGCAGTATTTT. Encoded protein: CASNSGLRGDTQYF.

This chain links TRBV6-5 with TRBJ2-7, with TRBD1 matching over 8 bases. J gave up 0 bases and V 6 bases, and 7 bases lay outside the gene matches. This CDR3 has 15 amino acids. Germline CDR1 is MNHEY and CDR2 is SVGAGI. The CDR3 region has the DNA TGTGCCAGCAGGGGGGGACAGGTGATCTCCTACGAGCAGTACTTC. Its translation is CASRGGQVISYEQYF.

The chain recombines TRBV28 with TRBJ2-3; D gene uncertain. This CDR3 is built from 13 residues. CDR1 is MDHEN and CDR2 is SYDVKM in the germline V gene. Trimming removed 6 bases at V and 2 bases at J, with 9 bases between. This CDR3 reads CASRNFFTDTQYF. CDR3 DNA: TGTGCCAGCAGGAACTTCTTCACAGATACGCAGTATTTT.

The V and J genes are TRBV15 and TRBJ2-7; weak D call: TRBD1 (6 bases). Trimming pared 4 bases from V and 2 bases from J, leaving 12 bases between. Germline assignment: CDR1 LNHNV and CDR2 YYDKDF (reference sequence). The CDR3 loop spans 14 amino acids. CDR3 residues: CATSTPGQAYEQYF. The CDR3 DNA is TGTGCCACCAGCACCCCGGGACAAGCCTACGAGCAGTACTTC.

The V call is TRBV6-1, the J call TRBJ2-3, with 9 nucleotides matching TRBD2. This CDR3 region has 16 residues. Germline V gives CDR1 MNHNS, CDR2 SASEGT. The V segment lost 1 base and the J segment 2 bases; nucleotides outside the gene matches: 4. CDR3 bases: TGTGCCAGCAGTGAAGTAGTAGCGGGGGCCACAGATACGCAGTATTTT. It yields the protein CASSEVVAGATDTQYF.

The V and J genes are TRBV5-6 and TRBJ2-1; a weak D match, TRBD2 (6 bases). CDR1 and CDR2 from the germline V gene are SGHDT and YYEEEE. Trimming stripped 0 bases from V and 15 bases from J, with 16 bases between. The CDR3 runs 13 residues. The CDR3 reads CASSLAGAGSRFF. In nucleotides, the CDR3 is TGTGCCAGCAGCTTGGCCGGGGCGGGGAGTAGGTTCTTC.

This chain joins TRBV5-4 and TRBJ2-2, with TRBD2 matching 7 bases. V lost 4 bases, J lost 0 bases, and 6 bases stayed unmatched. The CDR3 spans 16 residues. Germline lookup yields CDR1 SGHNT and CDR2 YYREEE (reference sequence). DNA of the CDR3: TGTGCCAGCAGCGGTATAGCGGGTACGAACACCGGGGAGCTGTTTTTT. Protein: CASSGIAGTNTGELFF.

As concerns this clone: Sequence at one end of the junction differs from germline and may be a read error. The chain links TRBV19 to TRBJ1-5, with TRBD1 matching over 8 bases. The CDR3 spans 13 residues. Germline lookup yields CDR1 LNHDA and CDR2 SQIVND (reference sequence). The CDR3 sequence is CAGRTGPGGPQHF. The CDR3 DNA reads as TGTGCCGGTAGGACAGGGCCGGGTGGGCCCCAGCATTTT.

The chain couples TRBV5-4 to TRBJ1-1; 7 nucleotides agree with TRBD1. Trimming at V came to 3 bases and at J to 1 base, leaving 6 bases not matched to a gene. Germline V CDR1 and CDR2: SGHNT, YYREEE (reference sequence). CDR3 length equals 15 residues. Written as DNA, the CDR3 is TGTGCCAGCAGCTATCCCACAGGGGCGAACACTGAAGCTTTCTTT. Translation: CASSYPTGANTEAFF.

This clone was found a few times. The J gene is TRBJ2-1, the V gene TRBV11-2, with TRBD2 matching over 8 bases. The CDR3 covers 17 residues. Germline V gene lookup returns CDR1 SGHAT and CDR2 FQNNGV. V was pared by 4 bases and J by 3 bases, with 11 bases of the junction left unmatched. The CDR3: CASSSLWGTSGYNEQFF. In DNA, the CDR3 is TGTGCCAGCAGCTCCCTGTGGGGAACTAGCGGCTACAATGAGCAGTTCTTC. The full variable domain, completed using reference TRBV11-2 and TRBJ2-1, is EAGVAQSPRYKIIEKRQSVAFWCNPISGHATLYWYQQILGQGPKLLIQFQNNGVVDDSQLPKDRFSAERLKGVDSTLKIQPAKLEDSAVYLCASSSLWGTSGYNEQFFGPGTRLTVL.

This chain uses TRBV7-2 with TRBJ2-2; weak D call: TRBD2 (5 bases). The germline V gene has CDR1 SGHTA and CDR2 FQGNSA. The CDR3 has 13 residues. Trimming took 7 bases from V and 3 from J, leaving 9 bases between them. The CDR3 region has the DNA TGTGCCAGCAACCTGCGGGACACCGGGGAGCTGTTTTTT. Protein product: CASNLRDTGELFF.

V usage is TRBV28 and J usage is TRBJ1-5; no definite D call. V was pared by 3 bases and J by 7 bases, with 13 bases between. Per the germline V gene, CDR1 is MDHEN and CDR2 is SYDVKM. This CDR3 contains 14 residues. The CDR3 nucleotides are TGTGCCAGCAGTTTGGGCCAGTTCGGCCAGCCCCAGCATTTT. It translates to CASSLGQFGQPQHF.

The chain carries TRBV28 and TRBJ2-7, with TRBD2 matching over 8 bases. Germline-derived CDR1 and CDR2 are MDHEN and SYDVKM. V lost 7 bases to trimming and J lost 4 bases; unmatched junction nucleotides: 12. The CDR3 runs 15 residues. The CDR3 sequence: CASIPGGSSGYEQYF. CDR3 nucleotide sequence: TGTGCCAGCATCCCGGGGGGGAGCTCGGGGTACGAGCAGTACTTC.